This T cell receptor beta chain originates from a study of blood T cells in healthy people across ages. Study-wide results and caveats: TCR beta diversity per million T cells fell roughly linearly with age.

The germline V gene encodes CDR1 LGHNA and CDR2 YNFKEQ. The CDR3 has 17 residues. The junction had 14 bases not matched to a gene; V was cut back by 2 bases and J by 6 bases. Primed by a sample-barcoded 5' primer and a J-beta primer mix, a second PCR proceeded for about 7 to 11 cycles. TCRdb re-derived calls from the 5' RACE reads in MiXCR, one entry per CDR3 protein. The repertoire includes roughly 860,000 distinct CDR3 sequences, approximately 59% of them detected once, and 25% to 35% sits in the top ten. Every donor gave 8.5 to 10 milliliters of peripheral blood. Notes on this clonotype: The antigen remains undetermined.

The rearrangement uses TRBV4-2 and TRBJ1-2; 8 bases are shared with TRBD1. The specimen sequenced was blood. This clonotype was sampled from a man aged 30 to 39 in good health. The CDR3 here is CASSQPTLTGELDGYTF. The CDR3 DNA is TGTGCCAGCAGCCAACCTACCCTGACAGGGGAGTTGGATGGCTACACCTTC.